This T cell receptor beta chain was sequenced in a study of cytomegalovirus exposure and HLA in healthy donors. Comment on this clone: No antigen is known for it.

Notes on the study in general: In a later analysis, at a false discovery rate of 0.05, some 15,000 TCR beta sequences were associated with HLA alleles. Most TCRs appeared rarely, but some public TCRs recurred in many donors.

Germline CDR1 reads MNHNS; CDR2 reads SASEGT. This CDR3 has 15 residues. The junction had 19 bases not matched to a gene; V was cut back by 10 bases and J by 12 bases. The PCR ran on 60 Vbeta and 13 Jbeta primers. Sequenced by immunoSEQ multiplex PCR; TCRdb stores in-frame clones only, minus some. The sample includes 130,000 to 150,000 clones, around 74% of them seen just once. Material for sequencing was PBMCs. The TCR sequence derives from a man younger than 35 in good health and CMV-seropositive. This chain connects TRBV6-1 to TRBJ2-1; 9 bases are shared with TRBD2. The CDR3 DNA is TGTGCCACCCGGTCCGGGGGCGGGAGGGCCGGTTGGCAGTTCTTC. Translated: CATRSGGGRAGWQFF.